The 16 T cell receptor beta chains given below trace back to one sample, sequenced in a study of Tregs in tolerant kidney transplant recipients. Data came from immunoSEQ multiplex PCR; TCRdb stores just in-frame clones and leaves some out. The data contain about 44,000 clones, less than 97% of them seen just once; the ten biggest clones take up 0.3% to 0.45%. No antigens are known for them. Sequencing input: Tregs from blood cultured with allogeneic cells. The receptors stem from a human donor in good health.

This clone showed up just once. J is TRBJ2-5 and V is TRBV7-2, with 14 nucleotides matching TRBD2. CDR1 and CDR2 from the germline V gene are SGHTA and FQGNSA. The V segment lost 5 bases and the J segment 2 bases; nucleotides outside the gene matches: 10. The CDR3 consists of 18 residues. The CDR3 nucleotides read TGTGCCAGCAGCAGGACTAGCGGGGGGTTTGCACCACAAGAGACCCAGTACTTC. This gives the protein CASSRTSGGFAPQETQYF.

V is TRBV18 and J is TRBJ1-3, with a possible D match to TRBD1 (5 bases). Trimming removed 3 bases from V and 7 bases from J, with 25 bases in between. The CDR3 has 18 amino acids. CDR1 and CDR2 (germline): KGHSH, LQKENI. DNA of the CDR3: TGTGCCAGCTCACCCAGACAGCGGCCAACGCTTGTGGGTAACACCATATATTTT. This codes for CASSPRQRPTLVGNTIYF.

The chain couples TRBV5-1 to TRBJ2-1, with TRBD2 matching over 12 bases. Germline CDR1 and CDR2: SGHRS and YFSETQ. The CDR3 is made up of 16 amino acids. Trimming removed 3 bases from V and 9 bases from J; junction bases left unmatched: 10. CDR3 protein: CASSSQLAGGFGEQFF. The CDR3 nucleotides read TGCGCCAGCAGCTCCCAACTAGCGGGAGGATTTGGTGAGCAGTTCTTC.

The chain links TRBV18 to TRBJ1-5; 9 positions agree with TRBD1. The J segment lost 0 bases and the V segment lost 4 bases, leaving 7 bases of the junction unmatched. The CDR3 length is 17 residues. The germline CDR1 and CDR2 sequences are KGHSH and LQKENI. The CDR3 nucleotides are TGTGCCAGCTCACTTCGAGGACAGGGGAATAGCAATCAGCCCCAGCATTTT. It codes for CASSLRGQGNSNQPQHF.

This chain joins TRBV7-8 and TRBJ2-7; D might be TRBD1 or TRBD2, each matching 5 bases. The germline V gene has CDR1 SGHVS and CDR2 FQNEAQ. The CDR3 runs to 16 residues. Trimming left V 2 bases short and J 7 bases short, with 21 bases between. The CDR3 coding sequence is TGTGCCAGCAGCTTAACCTGGACACCGGAGGTCGGAGAGCAGTACTTC. Its protein product is CASSLTWTPEVGEQYF. The variable domain in full, completed from reference TRBV7-8 and TRBJ2-7, reads GAGVSQSPRYKVAKRGQDVALRCDPISGHVSLFWYQQALGQGPEFLTYFQNEAQLDKSGLPSDRFFAERPEGSVSTLKIQRTQQEDSAVYLCASSLTWTPEVGEQYFGPGTRLTVT.

The chain combines TRBV6-5 with TRBJ1-1, with D unclear. Trimming left V 6 bases short and J 3 bases short, with 11 bases between. This CDR3 is built from 13 residues. Germline V lookup: CDR1 MNHEY, CDR2 SVGAGI. DNA of the CDR3: TGTGCCAGCAGCCGCGACACTTACACTGAAGCTTTCTTT. Its translation is CASSRDTYTEAFF.

V usage is TRBV5-1 and J usage is TRBJ1-5; D not resolved. This CDR3 region has 13 residues. Germline values: CDR1 SGHRS, CDR2 YFSETQ. Trimming stripped 1 base from V and 10 bases from J, with 12 bases between. The chain's CDR3 is CASSLRYGDPQHF. CDR3 sequence (DNA): TGCGCCAGCAGCTTGAGGTACGGTGACCCCCAGCATTTT.

The chain has TRBV6-1 and TRBJ1-6; D is uncertain. Germline CDR1 is MNHNS and CDR2 is SASEGT. V dropped 0 bases and J dropped 6 bases, with 15 bases sitting between them. The CDR3 is made up of 17 amino acids. The CDR3 is CASSEAVQAFGNSPLHF. The CDR3 coding sequence is TGTGCCAGCAGTGAAGCCGTGCAGGCATTCGGTAATTCACCCCTCCACTTT.

V usage is TRBV5-6 and J usage is TRBJ2-7, with D perhaps TRBD1 or TRBD2 (5 bases each). V was pared by 2 bases and J by 2 bases, with 17 bases between. This CDR3 contains 16 residues. The germline V gene encodes CDR1 SGHDT and CDR2 YYEEEE. CDR3 region: CASSFRDRLRTYEQYF. Here the CDR3 DNA reads TGTGCCAGCAGCTTCCGGGACCGTCTTCGGACCTACGAGCAGTACTTC.

This chain links TRBV18 with TRBJ2-1; 9 bases fit TRBD2. V lost 6 bases, J lost 4 bases, and 7 bases stayed unmatched. This CDR3 comprises 15 residues. Looked up from germline, CDR1 is KGHSH and CDR2 is LQKENI. The CDR3 DNA reads TGTGCCAGCTCGGAAAGGACTAGCGAATACAATGAGCAGTTCTTC. Translating it yields CASSERTSEYNEQFF. Looking up the rest from reference TRBV18 and TRBJ2-1 gives the full variable domain: NAGVMQNPRHLVRRRGQEARLRCSPMKGHSHVYWYRQLPEEGLKFMVYLQKENIIDESGMPKERFSAEFPKEGPSILRIQQVVRGDSAAYFCASSERTSEYNEQFFGPGTRLTVL.

This clone showed up just once. The chain carries TRBV7-8 and TRBJ1-2, with no clear D. Between the trimmed V and J ends, which lost 5 bases and 4 bases, there was a span of 26 bases. The CDR3 length is 18 residues. Germline assignment: CDR1 SGHVS and CDR2 FQNEAQ. The CDR3: CASSPLYVAGRNLYGYTF. The CDR3 DNA is TGTGCCAGCAGCCCACTATATGTGGCAGGCAGAAATCTCTATGGCTACACCTTC.

The CDR3 sequence is CASSQAGRGARGDTQYF. CDR3 nucleotide sequence: TGCGCCAGCAGCCAAGCAGGGCGGGGGGCCCGAGGAGATACGCAGTATTTT. The rearrangement joins TRBV5-1 to TRBJ2-3, with 8 bases aligning to TRBD2. The CDR3 loop spans 17 amino acids. V lost 4 bases to trimming and J lost 5 bases; unmatched junction nucleotides: 15. Germline-derived CDR1 and CDR2 are SGHRS and YFSETQ. Supplemented by reference TRBV5-1 and TRBJ2-3, the full variable domain reads KAGVTQTPRYLIKTRGQQVTLSCSPISGHRSVSWYQQTPGQGLQFLFEYFSETQRNKGNFPGRFSGRQFSNSRSEMNVSTLELGDSALYLCASSQAGRGARGDTQYFGPGTRLTVL.

CDR3 in amino acids: CASSLPSNTGELFF. The DNA for the CDR3 is TGCGCCAGCAGCTTACCATCGAACACCGGGGAGCTGTTTTTT. The gene calls are TRBV5-1 and TRBJ2-2; D ambiguous. Germline V lookup: CDR1 SGHRS, CDR2 YFSETQ. With 2 bases removed from V and 0 bases from J, the gap between germline ends came to 5 bases. The CDR3 extends over 14 amino acids.

The chain uses TRBV10-3 and TRBJ1-2; TRBD1 matches 8 bases. The CDR3 is 14 amino acids. From germline, CDR1 is ENHRY and CDR2 SYGVKD. Unmatched junction bases numbered 7, after V lost 6 bases and J lost 4 bases. The CDR3 DNA reads TGTGCCATCAGGAGGACAGGGACTGGCTATGGCTACACCTTC. Translating it yields CAIRRTGTGYGYTF.

This rearrangement joins TRBV6-5 to TRBJ1-1; TRBD1 might be the D (5 bases). The CDR3 is made up of 15 amino acids. Germline CDR1 and CDR2: MNHEY and SVGAGI. Trimming took off 0 bases at V and 0 bases at J, with 8 bases between the two ends. The CDR3 reads CASSYSDTMNTEAFF. CDR3 sequence (DNA): TGTGCCAGCAGTTACTCGGACACCATGAACACTGAAGCTTTCTTT.

The chain links TRBV13 to TRBJ2-7; D gene unclear. CDR1 is PRHDT and CDR2 is FYEKMQ in the germline V gene (reference sequence). This CDR3 is 17 amino acids long. Trimming pared 4 bases from V and 4 bases from J, leaving 23 bases between. The CDR3 bases are TGTGCCAGCAGCTCCCTGGCCACACGAACATTCTCGTACGAGCAGTACTTC. Residues: CASSSLATRTFSYEQYF.